This is a list of T cell receptor beta chains from one sample in a study of cytomegalovirus exposure and HLA in healthy donors. Data came from immunoSEQ multiplex PCR; TCRdb stores just in-frame clones and leaves some out. Of 150,000 to 200,000 clones detected, around 62% appear once; the ten largest clones hold 2.5% to 3%. Sequencing was performed on PBMCs. Receptors originate from a man aged 40-49 years in good health and CMV-seronegative. CDR3s include the opening cysteine and the closing phenylalanine or tryptophan. Each record gives: D gene, J gene, clone size, CDR3 length, V gene, CDR3 DNA, CDR3 protein. The D gene is left open where the match is weak. Not all rows give a size; the values are once, few, many and, for expanded clones, a class.

-	TRBJ2-4	-	14	TRBV19	TGTGCCAGTAGTATGTCACAGACAAAAAACATTCAGTACTTC	CASSMSQTKNIQYF
-	TRBJ1-2	-	13	TRBV7-9	TGTGCCAGCAGCTTAAACACTAACTATGGCTACACCTTC	CASSLNTNYGYTF
-	TRBJ2-1	-	12	TRBV11-3	TGTGCCAGCAGCTTAGCCGGGGATGAGCAGTTCTTC	CASSLAGDEQFF
-	TRBJ2-3	-	15	TRBV5-4	TGTGCCAGCAGCTCGCCGGGGGTCAGCACAGATACGCAGTATTTT	CASSSPGVSTDTQYF
-	TRBJ2-7	-	14	TRBV6-4	TGTGCCAGCAGTGAGGGCCTGGGCTCCTACGAGCAGTACTTC	CASSEGLGSYEQYF
-	TRBJ1-6	few	19	TRBV5-1	TGCGCCAGCAGCCCCCTTGTGGGGGCGTCACGCTCCTATAATTCACCCCTCCACTTT	CASSPLVGASRSYNSPLHF
-	TRBJ1-1	few	11	TRBV30	TGTGCCTCTTACAGGGCCCCTGAAGCTTTCTTT	CASYRAPEAFF
TRBD2	TRBJ2-3	-	16	TRBV25-1	TGTGCCAGCAGTGAATTCTCGGGAGGAGAAACAGATACGCAGTATTTT	CASSEFSGGETDTQYF
-	TRBJ2-3	-	16	TRBV27	TGTGCCAGCAGTTTCCGGAGCGGCCAAAGCACAGATACGCAGTATTTT	CASSFRSGQSTDTQYF
TRBD2	TRBJ2-7	-	15	TRBV9	TGTGCCAGCAGCGTAGTAGGCGGGAGGACTGGCGAGCAGTACTTC	CASSVVGGRTGEQYF
TRBD1	TRBJ2-7	-	15	TRBV7-3	TGTGCCAGCAGCTTAATATCCGGGACAGGGGCCGAGCAGTACTTC	CASSLISGTGAEQYF
TRBD1	TRBJ2-7	-	19	TRBV4-3	TGCGCCAGCAGCCAAGACAGGGCCGCCGGACAGGGGGAGGGATACGAGCAGTACTTC	CASSQDRAAGQGEGYEQYF
TRBD1	TRBJ1-5	few	17	TRBV30	TGTGCCTGGAGTGTGATTACAGGGGGAACGAGCAATCAGCCCCAGCATTTT	CAWSVITGGTSNQPQHF
TRBD1	TRBJ1-2	-	14	TRBV7-9	TGTGCCAGCAGCGTCGTGACAGGGGACTATGGCTACACCTTC	CASSVVTGDYGYTF
TRBD2	TRBJ2-5	-	16	TRBV9	TGTGCCAGCAGCGTAGCTAGCGGGAGCGAGGGAGAGACCCAGTACTTC	CASSVASGSEGETQYF
TRBD1	TRBJ2-5	few	15	TRBV4-1	TGCGCCAGCAGCCGCCTGAGGGGGCCCCAAGAGACCCAGTACTTC	CASSRLRGPQETQYF
-	TRBJ1-5	-	15	TRBV7-9	TGTGCCAGCAGCCCATTGGACACTAGCAATCAGCCCCAGCATTTT	CASSPLDTSNQPQHF
TRBD1	TRBJ1-2	few	14	TRBV11-2	TGTGCCAGCAGTACGGGACAGACCCCTTGGGGCTACACCTTC	CASSTGQTPWGYTF
-	TRBJ2-7	-	15	TRBV15	TGTGCCACCAGCAGAGATCTAGACAGCTCCTACGAGCAGTACTTC	CATSRDLDSSYEQYF
-	TRBJ1-5	-	16	TRBV5-6	TGTGCCAGCAGCTTGGAGGGGGAGGGGGGCAATCAGCCCCAGCATTTT	CASSLEGEGGNQPQHF
-	TRBJ2-5	-	16	TRBV5-1	TGCGCCAGCGCCGACTTCAGAGGAGGAAGGATAGAGACCCAGTACTTC	CASADFRGGRIETQYF
-	TRBJ2-5	-	21	TRBV15	TGTGCCACCAGCAGAGCCCGCCGTGTCTCCGGGGACTCGGAGCACCAAGAGACCCAGTACTTC	CATSRARRVSGDSEHQETQYF
TRBD1	TRBJ2-4	-	14	TRBV2	TGTGCCAGCAGTGAGCAGGGGGACAAAAACATTCAGTACTTC	CASSEQGDKNIQYF
TRBD2	TRBJ2-1	-	18	TRBV14	TGTGCCAGCAGCCAAGAAGGGGCTAGCGGGGGGGCCTACAATGAGCAGTTCTTC	CASSQEGASGGAYNEQFF
TRBD1	TRBJ1-5	few	14	TRBV6-6	TGTGCCAGCAGCCGGACAGGGCGAGAGCAGCCCCAGCATTTT	CASSRTGREQPQHF
-	TRBJ1-5	once	13	TRBV7-2	TGTGCCAGCAGCTTCGACAGGCATCAGCCCCAGCATTTT	CASSFDRHQPQHF
-	TRBJ1-1	-	14	TRBV7-2	TGTGCCAGCAAGAACAGGGATGTAAACACTGAAGCTTTCTTT	CASKNRDVNTEAFF
-	TRBJ2-3	-	21	TRBV1	TGCACCAGCAGCCAAGAAATAAGACGTCCGGGACTAGCGGGGGGGCGGGATACGCAGTATTTT	CTSSQEIRRPGLAGGRDTQYF
TRBD1	TRBJ2-1	-	15	TRBV25-1	TGTGCCAGCAGTGGTTCCGGGACAGGGACCGATGAGCAGTTCTTC	CASSGSGTGTDEQFF
-	TRBJ1-1	-	14	TRBV30	TGTGCCTGGACCCCGGACACACTGAACACTGAAGCTTTCTTT	CAWTPDTLNTEAFF
TRBD1	TRBJ2-7	once	16	TRBV6-6	TGTGCCAGCAGTTACTCGGAACAGGGGAGCTCCTACGAGCAGTACTTC	CASSYSEQGSSYEQYF
TRBD1	TRBJ2-7	-	15	TRBV6-5	TGTGCCAGCAGTTATTCGACAGGGTTTACCTACGAGCAGTACTTC	CASSYSTGFTYEQYF
TRBD2	TRBJ2-1	once	14	TRBV6-5	TGTGCCAGCCGCCTTTCAGGACTAGGCGATGAGCAGTTCTTC	CASRLSGLGDEQFF
TRBD2	TRBJ2-1	-	14	TRBV7-9	TGTGCCAGCACCCTAGGAAGCGGGACCAATGAGCAGTTCTTC	CASTLGSGTNEQFF
-	TRBJ1-3	-	14	TRBV5-6	TGTGCCAGCAGCCGTACCCCCGGGGGAGTTGCCATATATTTT	CASSRTPGGVAIYF
TRBD1	TRBJ2-2	-	14	TRBV11-1	TGTGCCAGCAGCTTAGTCAGGGGGACCGGGGAGCTGTTTTTT	CASSLVRGTGELFF
-	TRBJ2-1	few	16	TRBV13	TGTGCCAGCAGCCCCTTTGGGGCGAGCTCCTACAATGAGCAGTTCTTC	CASSPFGASSYNEQFF
TRBD1	TRBJ1-1	-	15	TRBV10-3	TGTGCCATCACTAAAGACAGGGCCTGGAACACTGAAGCTTTCTTT	CAITKDRAWNTEAFF
TRBD1	TRBJ2-7	-	16	TRBV7-2	TGTGCCAGCAGCTTAGATGCAGGACAGGGTGGCTACGAGCAGTACTTC	CASSLDAGQGGYEQYF
TRBD1	TRBJ2-1	-	15	TRBV30	TGTGCCTGGAGTTCGGGACAGGGCTCCTACAATGAGCAGTTCTTC	CAWSSGQGSYNEQFF
TRBD1	TRBJ2-5	-	16	TRBV10-3	TGTGCCATCAGTGAGTCATTGGGACAGCCTCAAGAGACCCAGTACTTC	CAISESLGQPQETQYF
-	TRBJ2-6	-	15	TRBV30	TGTGCCTGGGGGGTAACAGGGATTGGGGCCAACGTCCTGACTTTC	CAWGVTGIGANVLTF
TRBD1	TRBJ2-5	-	13	TRBV12-5	TGTGCTAGTGTTTTGGACAGGGAAGAGACCCAGTACTTC	CASVLDREETQYF
-	TRBJ1-6	-	14	TRBV6-1	TGTGCCACCAAACAGAGCTCCTATAATTCACCCCTCCACTTT	CATKQSSYNSPLHF
TRBD1	TRBJ2-5	once	18	TRBV6-8	TGTGCCAGCGAACCACAGGGGGAAAAGCTCCGGGTGGCAGAGACCCAGTACTTC	CASEPQGEKLRVAETQYF
-	TRBJ2-5	-	15	TRBV19	TGTGCCAGTAGTGCAGACCCGACAGGCTCGGAGACCCAGTACTTC	CASSADPTGSETQYF
-	TRBJ2-1	few	11	TRBV10-3	TGTGCCACCGGGTCCACTAGCGAGCAGTTCTTC	CATGSTSEQFF
TRBD2	TRBJ2-5	-	16	TRBV5-1	TGCGCCAGCAGCGGAGGACTAGCGGGATACCAAGAGACCCAGTACTTC	CASSGGLAGYQETQYF
-	TRBJ2-4	-	15	TRBV7-9	TGTGCCAGCAGCTTTTTGTCTGGCGGAAATAACATTCAGTACTTC	CASSFLSGGNNIQYF